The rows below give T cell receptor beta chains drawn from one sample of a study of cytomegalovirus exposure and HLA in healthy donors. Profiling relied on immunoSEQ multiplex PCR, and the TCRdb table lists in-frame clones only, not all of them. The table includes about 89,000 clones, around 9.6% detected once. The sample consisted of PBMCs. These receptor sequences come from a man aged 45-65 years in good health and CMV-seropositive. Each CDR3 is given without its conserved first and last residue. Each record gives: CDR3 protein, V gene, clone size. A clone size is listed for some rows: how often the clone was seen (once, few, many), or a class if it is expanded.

CDR3 protein: ASSGRTGGAINTEAF
V gene: TRBV9
clone size: NA

CDR3 protein: ASSLTLDRGKETQY
V gene: TRBV5-1
clone size: few

CDR3 protein: ASSPGGIYPYEQY
V gene: TRBV6-5
clone size: few

CDR3 protein: ASSPGLAGGRSSYNEQF
V gene: TRBV5-6
clone size: few

CDR3 protein: AISEEGVGPYEQY
V gene: TRBV10-3
clone size: few

CDR3 protein: ASTSWGTGTHEQY
V gene: TRBV28
clone size: NA

CDR3 protein: ACSRQENSPLH
V gene: TRBV30
clone size: NA

CDR3 protein: AWTRGTGGAF
V gene: TRBV30
clone size: few

CDR3 protein: ASSTGTSGDNEQF
V gene: TRBV7-9
clone size: NA

CDR3 protein: ASSQPTRGEAF
V gene: TRBV4-2
clone size: NA

CDR3 protein: ASSPLAGGNEKLF
V gene: TRBV23-1
clone size: NA

CDR3 protein: SVGGGRGGEQY
V gene: TRBV29-1
clone size: few

CDR3 protein: ASSVGQGIYNEQF
V gene: TRBV9
clone size: NA

CDR3 protein: ASSPTGDLVKGYT
V gene: TRBV6-5
clone size: NA

CDR3 protein: ATSNFEGLETEAF
V gene: TRBV15
clone size: few

CDR3 protein: ASSLDRGAGYT
V gene: TRBV5-6
clone size: NA